Presented here are 18 T cell receptor beta chains from one specimen sequenced in a study of liver allograft versus peripheral blood T cells. Study-level information: Recipients' peripheral blood served as the comparator for T cell receptor repertoires in transplanted livers.

TCRdb processed the reads anew with MiXCR; each CDR3 protein has one entry. The data show some 10,000 distinct CDR3 sequences, about a fifth seen once. All receptors derive from a human patient who had a liver transplant. Some T cells may be provided by the graft donor.

This clonotype was seen a handful of times. V is TRBV25-1 and J is TRBJ2-1; 8 bases are a match to TRBD2. This CDR3 contains 15 residues. Germline V lookup: CDR1 MGHDK, CDR2 SYGVNS. J was trimmed by 8 bases and V by 5 bases; bases with no gene match: 11. The CDR3 sequence: CASSLGGDASHEQFF. CDR3 DNA sequence: TGTGCCAGCAGTCTCGGGGGGGACGCAAGCCATGAGCAGTTCTTC.

This clonotype has only a few counts. The chain links TRBV14 to TRBJ1-1, with no clear D. The CDR3 has 13 amino acids. The V and J ends lost 2 bases and 3 bases respectively, with 7 bases between them. CDR1 is SGHDN, CDR2 FVKESK, per germline. CDR3 sequence: CASSQLLDTEAFF. The CDR3 bases are TGTGCCAGCAGCCAACTATTGGACACTGAAGCTTTCTTT. Drawing the rest from reference TRBV14 and TRBJ1-1, the complete variable domain is EAGVTQFPSHSVIEKGQTVTLRCDPISGHDNLYWYRRVMGKEIKFLLHFVKESKQDESGMPNNRFLAERTGGTYSTLKVQPAELEDSGVYFCASSQLLDTEAFFGQGTRLTVV.

This clonotype was detected only a few times. The chain carries TRBV20-1 and TRBJ1-2; 9 bases align to TRBD1. V dropped 1 base and J dropped 4; count of bases not matched to a gene: 13. This CDR3 has 17 residues. CDR1 DFQATT and CDR2 SNEGSKA come from the germline V gene (reference sequence). The CDR3: CSARAVSGTGLFYGYTF. As DNA, the CDR3 is TGCAGTGCTAGAGCCGTTTCGGGGACAGGGCTGTTCTATGGCTACACCTTC.

The chain carries TRBV6-5 and TRBJ1-2, with a possible D match to TRBD1 (5 bases). The CDR3 runs 13 residues. V was trimmed by 8 bases and J by 8 bases, leaving 18 bases between them. The germline CDR1 and CDR2 sequences are MNHEY and SVGAGI. The DNA for the CDR3 is TGTGCCAGCCTTAGTGGGCAGGGCAGGGGCTACACCTTC. Protein sequence: CASLSGQGRGYTF.

This clonotype appeared many times. V is TRBV19 and J is TRBJ1-1; 7 nucleotides align to TRBD1. V dropped 6 bases and J dropped 4; count of bases not matched to a gene: 8. Germline V CDR1 and CDR2: LNHDA, SQIVND (reference sequence). The CDR3 sequence is 14 residues long. As DNA, the CDR3 is TGTGCCAGTAGCTCGACAGGGCAGGGCACTGAAGCTTTCTTT. Amino acids: CASSSTGQGTEAFF.

The chain employs TRBV20-1 and TRBJ1-6; D is uncertain. V was pared by 3 bases and J by 3 bases, with 12 bases between. The CDR3 spans 15 residues. Germline lookup yields CDR1 DFQATT and CDR2 SNEGSKA (reference sequence). This CDR3 reads CSASGGGDYNSPLHF. DNA for the CDR3: TGCAGTGCTAGTGGAGGCGGGGACTATAATTCACCCCTCCACTTT.

This chain joins TRBV6-2 or TRBV6-3 and TRBJ1-5, with 9 bases lining up with TRBD1. This CDR3 contains 15 residues. V lost 7 bases to trimming and J lost 5 bases; unmatched junction nucleotides: 9. Germline V gives CDR1 MNHEY, CDR2 SVGEGT. The CDR3 region has the DNA TGTGCCAGCACCCACAGGGGGCTGAACGATCAGCCCCAGCATTTT. Protein sequence: CASTHRGLNDQPQHF.

This clonotype was counted between two and nine times. The V and J genes are TRBV5-6 and TRBJ2-5; 10 bases agree with TRBD1. V shed 4 bases, J shed 4 bases, and the junction held 4 bases outside the gene matches. The V gene's germline CDR1 is SGHDT and CDR2 YYEEEE. The CDR3 contains 14 residues. As DNA, the CDR3 is TGTGCCAGCAGCCGGGACAGGGGTAGAGAGACCCAGTACTTC. As protein: CASSRDRGRETQYF.

This clonotype was detected a few times. The CDR3 DNA sequence: TGTGCCAGCAGCTTGAGGCCCGGGGAGCTGTTTTTT. As protein: CASSLRPGELFF. V gene TRBV5-6 combines with J gene TRBJ2-2; D unresolved. The CDR3 runs 12 residues. The V gene's germline CDR1 is SGHDT and CDR2 YYEEEE. V gave up 1 base and J gave up 6 bases, with 4 bases separating them.

V and J are TRBV30 and TRBJ2-3, with a tentative D call TRBD2 (5 bases). The CDR3 has 15 amino acids. V was shortened by 0 bases and J by 2 bases, with 12 bases between the two germline ends. Germline values: CDR1 GTSNPN, CDR2 SVGIG (reference sequence). CDR3 coding DNA: TGTGCCTGGAGTGTACCGACGGGGTACACAGATACGCAGTATTTT. Its translation: CAWSVPTGYTDTQYF.

This clonotype is labeled medium-sized (0.01 to 0.1%). The chain employs TRBV13 and TRBJ2-7; D unresolved. CDR1 and CDR2 from the germline V gene are PRHDT and FYEKMQ (reference sequence). This CDR3 has 12 residues. V shed 4 bases and J shed 3 bases, with 7 bases lying between them. CDR3 protein: CASSSDHYEQYF. The CDR3 bases are TGTGCCAGCAGCTCCGACCACTACGAGCAGTACTTC.

The genes are TRBV20-1 and TRBJ2-7, with a possible D match to TRBD2 (6 bases). Germline V gene sequence: CDR1 DFQATT, CDR2 SNEGSKA (reference sequence). Trimming removed 2 bases from V and 4 bases from J, with 21 bases in between. The CDR3 extends over 16 amino acids. This CDR3 is CSARRGSDFPRYEQYF. The CDR3 DNA reads TGCAGTGCTAGACGGGGGTCCGATTTCCCTAGGTACGAGCAGTACTTC.

As regards this clonotype: This may come from a read error, since a much larger clone is one base off. The chain is built from TRBV5-6 and TRBJ1-1; D is perhaps TRBD1 (6 bases). The CDR3 loop spans 14 amino acids. Germline V lookup: CDR1 SGHDT, CDR2 YYEEEE. The germline V and J ends were trimmed by 2 bases and 6 bases, with 14 bases remaining between them. In nucleotides, the CDR3 is TGTGCCAGCAGCTTACTAGCAGCAGGGGCTGAAGCTTTCTTT. Encoded protein: CASSLLAAGAEAFF. Full variable domain (missing parts from reference TRBV5-6 and TRBJ1-1): DAGVTQSPTHLIKTRGQQVTLRCSPKSGHDTVSWYQQALGQGPQFIFQYYEEEERQRGNFPDRFSGHQFPNYSSELNVNALLLGDSALYLCASSLLAAGAEAFFGQGTRLTVV.

This clonotype was found a few times. V gene TRBV20-1 combines with J gene TRBJ1-2, with TRBD1 as a possible D gene (5 bases). The CDR3 spans 13 residues. The germline gives CDR1 DFQATT, CDR2 SNEGSKA (reference sequence). The V end was cut by 5 bases, the J end by 8 bases, with 18 bases between. The DNA for the CDR3 is TGCAGTGCTGCCGGACGGGGGATAAGGGGCTACACCTTC. It yields the protein CSAAGRGIRGYTF.

With respect to this clonotype: A read error may explain this, as a much larger clone is one base away. V and J are TRBV6-9 and TRBJ1-2; no reliable D call. The germline gives CDR1 MNHGY, CDR2 SVAAGI. CDR3 length: 16 residues. The CDR3 protein is CASSGSDVPANYRYTF. CDR3 coding DNA: TGTGCCAGCAGTGGATCAGACGTCCCCGCTAACTATCGCTACACCTTC.

Ten or more counts support this clonotype. The chain combines TRBV18 with TRBJ1-1, with no clear D. Trimming shortened V by 0 bases and J by 0 bases, and 14 bases separated the two germline ends. The germline gives CDR1 KGHSH, CDR2 LQKENI. CDR3 length: 17 residues. The CDR3 loop reads CASSPPSTTLLNTEAFF. CDR3 bases: TGTGCCAGCTCACCACCGAGCACTACTCTCCTGAACACTGAAGCTTTCTTT.

The J gene is TRBJ1-3, the V gene TRBV7-9; D gene uncertain. The CDR3 is 16 residues long. Deletions cut 1 base from V and 0 bases from J, with 10 bases between. Per the germline V gene, CDR1 is SEHNR and CDR2 is FQNEAQ (reference sequence). The CDR3: CASSLVVPVSGNTIYF. CDR3 DNA sequence: TGTGCCAGCAGCTTAGTGGTGCCAGTCTCTGGAAACACCATATATTTT.

Here the CDR3 reads CSATQGANRSSYEQYF. DNA for the CDR3: TGCAGTGCTACACAGGGGGCGAATAGGAGCTCCTACGAGCAGTACTTC. This chain links TRBV20-1 with TRBJ2-7, with TRBD1 identical over 9 bases. Germline-derived CDR1 and CDR2 are DFQATT and SNEGSKA (reference sequence). The CDR3 covers 16 residues. Unmatched junction bases numbered 10, after V lost 4 bases and J lost 0 bases.